This paragraph covers one T cell receptor beta chain sequence. This specimen belongs to a study of blood T cell repertoires in COVID-19. Only in-frame clones appear in the TCRdb table, and some are missing; sequencing was by immunoSEQ multiplex PCR. The sample lists about 260,000 clones, roughly 86% occurring once. This CDR3 has 12 amino acids. V was pared by 11 bases and J by 3 bases, with 7 bases of the junction left unmatched. Germline CDR1 MNHEY, CDR2 SVGAGI. The chain combines TRBV6-5 with TRBJ2-7; 7 positions match TRBD1. The sequenced sample was PBMCs or T cells enriched from blood (not recorded which). The TCR sequence derives from a woman aged 50 to 65 who had recovered from COVID-19. The CDR3 DNA reads as TGTGCCGGGCGCCGGGACAGCTACGAGCAGTACTTC. Its protein is CAGRRDSYEQYF.